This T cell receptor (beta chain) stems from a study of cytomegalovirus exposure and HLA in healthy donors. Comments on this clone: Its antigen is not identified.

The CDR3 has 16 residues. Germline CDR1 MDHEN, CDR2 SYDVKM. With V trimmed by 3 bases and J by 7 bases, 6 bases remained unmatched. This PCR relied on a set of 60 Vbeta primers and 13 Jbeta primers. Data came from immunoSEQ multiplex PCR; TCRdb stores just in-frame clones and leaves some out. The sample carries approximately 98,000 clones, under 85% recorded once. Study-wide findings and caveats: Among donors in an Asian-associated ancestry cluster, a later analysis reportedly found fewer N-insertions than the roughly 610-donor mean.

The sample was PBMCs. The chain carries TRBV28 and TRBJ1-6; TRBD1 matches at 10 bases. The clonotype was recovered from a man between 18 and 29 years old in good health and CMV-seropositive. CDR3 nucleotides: TGTGCCAGCAGTTTCCTCCGGACAGGGGGGAATTCACCCCTCCACTTT. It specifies CASSFLRTGGNSPLHF.